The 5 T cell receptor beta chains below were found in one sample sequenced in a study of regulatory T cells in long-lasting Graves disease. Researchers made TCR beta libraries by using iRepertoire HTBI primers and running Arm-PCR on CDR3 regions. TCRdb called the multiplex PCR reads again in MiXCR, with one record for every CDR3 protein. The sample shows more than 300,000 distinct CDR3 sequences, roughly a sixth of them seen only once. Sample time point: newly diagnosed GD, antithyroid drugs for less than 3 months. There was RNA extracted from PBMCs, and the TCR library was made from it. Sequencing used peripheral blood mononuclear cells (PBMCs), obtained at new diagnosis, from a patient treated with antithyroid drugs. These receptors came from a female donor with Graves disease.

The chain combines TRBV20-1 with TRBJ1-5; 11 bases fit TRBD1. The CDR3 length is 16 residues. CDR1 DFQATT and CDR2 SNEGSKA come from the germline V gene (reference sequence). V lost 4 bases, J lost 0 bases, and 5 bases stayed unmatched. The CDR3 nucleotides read TGCAGTGCTATGGACAGGGGGCAATATAGCAATCAGCCCCAGCATTTT. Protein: CSAMDRGQYSNQPQHF.

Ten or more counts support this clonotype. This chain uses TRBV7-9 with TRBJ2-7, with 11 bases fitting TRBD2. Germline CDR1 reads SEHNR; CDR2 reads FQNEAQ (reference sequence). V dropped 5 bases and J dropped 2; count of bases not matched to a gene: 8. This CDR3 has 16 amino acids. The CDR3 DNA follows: TGTGCCAGCAGCACCATCGGGACTAGCGGCACCTACGAGCAGTACTTC. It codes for CASSTIGTSGTYEQYF.

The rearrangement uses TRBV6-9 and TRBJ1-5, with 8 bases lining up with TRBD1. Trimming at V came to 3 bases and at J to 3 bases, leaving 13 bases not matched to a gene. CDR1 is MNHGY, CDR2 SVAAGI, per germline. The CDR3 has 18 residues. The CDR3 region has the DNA TGTGCCAGCAGTTACTTCGGCAGGGGGCAGGGGCCCAATCAGCCCCAGCATTTT. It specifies CASSYFGRGQGPNQPQHF.

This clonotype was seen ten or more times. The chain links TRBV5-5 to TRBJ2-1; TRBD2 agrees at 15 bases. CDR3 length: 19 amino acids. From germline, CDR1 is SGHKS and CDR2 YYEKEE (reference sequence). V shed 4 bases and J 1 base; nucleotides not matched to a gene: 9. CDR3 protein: CASSQPGLAGGYSYNEQFF. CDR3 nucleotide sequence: TGTGCCAGCAGCCAGCCGGGACTAGCGGGGGGATATTCCTACAATGAGCAGTTCTTC. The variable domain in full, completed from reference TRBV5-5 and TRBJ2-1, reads DAGVTQSPTHLIKTRGQQVTLRCSPISGHKSVSWYQQVLGQGPQFIFQYYEKEERGRGNFPDRFSARQFPNYSSELNVNALLLGDSALYLCASSQPGLAGGYSYNEQFFGPGTRLTVL.

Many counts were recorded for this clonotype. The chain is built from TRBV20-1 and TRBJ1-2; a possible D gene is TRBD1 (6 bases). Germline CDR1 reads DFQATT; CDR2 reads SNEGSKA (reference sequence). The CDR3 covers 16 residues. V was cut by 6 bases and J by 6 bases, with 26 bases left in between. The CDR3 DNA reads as TGCAGTGCCACCACCCGCGGAGGGGGTATTAGTAATGGCTACACCTTC. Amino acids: CSATTRGGGISNGYTF.